The text below deals with one T cell receptor beta chain. V was cut by 2 bases and J by 3 bases, with 16 bases left in between. Germline V gene lookup returns CDR1 SGHNT and CDR2 YYREEE (reference sequence). CDR3 length: 16 amino acids. The repertoire was sequenced with immunoSEQ multiplex PCR; TCRdb's copy has only in-frame clones and lacks some. Of about 94,000 clones in the sample, 90% were seen once. The data originate from a study of control samples from healthy donors and cancer patients. The clonotype originates from a young woman in good health. The sequenced sample was blood. The genes are TRBV5-4 and TRBJ2-3, with D unresolved. Written as DNA, the CDR3 is TGTGCCAGCAGCTTACCTGGGCGTACCCAGACAGATACGCAGTATTTT. Its protein product is CASSLPGRTQTDTQYF.